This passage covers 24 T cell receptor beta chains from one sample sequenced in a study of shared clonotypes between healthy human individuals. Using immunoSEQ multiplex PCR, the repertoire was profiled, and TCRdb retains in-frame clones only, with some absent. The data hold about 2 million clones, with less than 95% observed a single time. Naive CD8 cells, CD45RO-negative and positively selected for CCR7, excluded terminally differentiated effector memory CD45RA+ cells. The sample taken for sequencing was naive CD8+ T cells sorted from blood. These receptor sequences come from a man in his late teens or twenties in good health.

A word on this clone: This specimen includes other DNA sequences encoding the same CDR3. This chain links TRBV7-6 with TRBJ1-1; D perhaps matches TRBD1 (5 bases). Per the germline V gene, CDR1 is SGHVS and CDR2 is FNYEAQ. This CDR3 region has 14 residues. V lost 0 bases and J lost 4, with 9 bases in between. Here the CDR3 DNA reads TGTGCCAGCAGCTTAGCAGGGGCGGGCACTGAAGCTTTCTTT. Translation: CASSLAGAGTEAFF.

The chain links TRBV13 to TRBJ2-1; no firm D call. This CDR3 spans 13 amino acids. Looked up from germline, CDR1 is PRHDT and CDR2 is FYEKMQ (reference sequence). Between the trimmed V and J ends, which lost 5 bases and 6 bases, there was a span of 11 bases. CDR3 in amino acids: CASSVPVGNEQFF. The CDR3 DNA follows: TGTGCCAGCAGCGTCCCCGTGGGCAATGAGCAGTTCTTC.

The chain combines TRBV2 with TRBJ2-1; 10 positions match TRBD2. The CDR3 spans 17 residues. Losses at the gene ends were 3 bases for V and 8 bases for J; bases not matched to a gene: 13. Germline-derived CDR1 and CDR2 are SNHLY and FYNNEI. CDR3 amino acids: CASSDEWTGLAKDEQFF. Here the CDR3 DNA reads TGTGCCAGCAGTGACGAATGGACGGGACTAGCGAAAGATGAGCAGTTCTTC.

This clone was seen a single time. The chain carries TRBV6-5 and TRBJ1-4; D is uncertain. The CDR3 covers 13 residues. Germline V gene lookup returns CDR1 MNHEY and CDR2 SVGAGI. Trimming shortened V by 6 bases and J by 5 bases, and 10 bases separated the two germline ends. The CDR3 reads CASRDLENEKLFF. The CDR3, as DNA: TGTGCCAGCAGGGACCTCGAGAATGAAAAACTGTTTTTT.

DNA for the CDR3: TGTGCCAGTAGGCTTAACACTGAAGCTTTCTTT. This codes for CASRLNTEAFF. The chain links TRBV19 to TRBJ1-1, with D unclear. The CDR3 has 11 amino acids. Deletions cut 6 bases from V and 2 bases from J, with 4 bases between. The V gene's germline CDR1 is LNHDA and CDR2 SQIVND (reference sequence).

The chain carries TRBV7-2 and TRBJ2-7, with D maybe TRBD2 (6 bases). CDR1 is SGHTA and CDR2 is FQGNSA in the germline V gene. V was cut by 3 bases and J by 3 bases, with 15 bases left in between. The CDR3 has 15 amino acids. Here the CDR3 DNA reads TGTGCCAGCAGCTTTTTCGGGACTCAGTACTACGAGCAGTACTTC. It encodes CASSFFGTQYYEQYF.

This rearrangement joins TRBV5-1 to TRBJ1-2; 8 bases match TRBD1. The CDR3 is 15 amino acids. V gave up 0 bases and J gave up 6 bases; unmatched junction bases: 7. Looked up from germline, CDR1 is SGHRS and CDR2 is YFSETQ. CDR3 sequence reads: CASSLAAQGVDGYTF. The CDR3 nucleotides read TGCGCCAGCAGCTTGGCCGCACAGGGGGTTGATGGCTACACCTTC.

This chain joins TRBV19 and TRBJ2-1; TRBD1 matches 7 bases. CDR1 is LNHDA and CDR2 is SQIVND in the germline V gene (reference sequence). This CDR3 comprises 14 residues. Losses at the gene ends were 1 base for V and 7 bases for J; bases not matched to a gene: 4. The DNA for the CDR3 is TGTGCCAGTAGTATAGTGGCAGGGGGAAATGAGCAGTTCTTC. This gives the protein CASSIVAGGNEQFF. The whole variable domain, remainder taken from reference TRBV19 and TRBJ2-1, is DGGITQSPKYLFRKEGQNVTLSCEQNLNHDAMYWYRQDPGQGLRLIYYSQIVNDFQKGDIAEGYSVSREKKESFPLTVTSAQKNPTAFYLCASSIVAGGNEQFFGPGTRLTVL.

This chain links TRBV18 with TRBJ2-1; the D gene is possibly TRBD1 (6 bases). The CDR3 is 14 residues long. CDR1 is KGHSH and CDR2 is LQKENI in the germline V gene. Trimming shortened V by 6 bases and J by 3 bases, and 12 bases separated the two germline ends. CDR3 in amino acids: CASSTGTNYNEQFF. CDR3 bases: TGTGCCAGCTCTACCGGGACAAACTACAATGAGCAGTTCTTC.

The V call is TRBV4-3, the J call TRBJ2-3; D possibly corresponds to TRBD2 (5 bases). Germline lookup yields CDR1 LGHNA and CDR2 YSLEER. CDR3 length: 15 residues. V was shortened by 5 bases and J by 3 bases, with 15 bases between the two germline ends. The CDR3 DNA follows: TGCGCCAGCAGCGTCCTAGAGGGCCCGACAGATACGCAGTATTTT. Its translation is CASSVLEGPTDTQYF.

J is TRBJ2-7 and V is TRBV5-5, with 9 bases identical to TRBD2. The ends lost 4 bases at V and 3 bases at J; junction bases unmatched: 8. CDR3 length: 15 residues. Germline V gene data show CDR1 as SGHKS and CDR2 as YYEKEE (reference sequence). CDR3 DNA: TGTGCCAGCAGCCCGGGGGCTAGCGGGAACTACGAGCAGTACTTC. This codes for CASSPGASGNYEQYF.

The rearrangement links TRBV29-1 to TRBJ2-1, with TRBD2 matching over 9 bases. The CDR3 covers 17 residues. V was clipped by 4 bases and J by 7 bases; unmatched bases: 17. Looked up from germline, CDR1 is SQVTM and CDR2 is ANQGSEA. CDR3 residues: CSVGSPWVAGEGNEQFF. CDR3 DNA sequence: TGCAGCGTTGGGTCTCCTTGGGTAGCGGGAGAAGGAAATGAGCAGTTCTTC.

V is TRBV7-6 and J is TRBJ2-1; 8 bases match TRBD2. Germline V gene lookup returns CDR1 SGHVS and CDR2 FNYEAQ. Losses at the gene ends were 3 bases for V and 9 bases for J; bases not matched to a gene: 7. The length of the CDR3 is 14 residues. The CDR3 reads CASSLVRGAGEQFF. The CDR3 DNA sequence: TGTGCCAGCAGCTTGGTGCGGGGGGCGGGTGAGCAGTTCTTC.

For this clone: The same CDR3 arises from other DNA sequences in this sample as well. CDR3 residues: CASSLGQTNQPQHF. The CDR3 DNA is TGTGCCAGCAGTTTAGGACAGACCAATCAGCCCCAGCATTTT. The chain links TRBV27 to TRBJ1-5, with D perhaps TRBD1 (6 bases). Trimming pared 2 bases from V and 3 bases from J, leaving 8 bases between. CDR1 is MNHEY, CDR2 SMNVEV, per germline (reference sequence). The CDR3 length is 14 residues.

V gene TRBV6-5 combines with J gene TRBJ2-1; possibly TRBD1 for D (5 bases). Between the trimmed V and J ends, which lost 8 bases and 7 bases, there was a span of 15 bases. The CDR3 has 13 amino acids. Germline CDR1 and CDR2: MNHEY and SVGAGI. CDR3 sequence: CASAQDTSNEQFF. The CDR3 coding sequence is TGTGCCAGCGCCCAGGACACCTCGAATGAGCAGTTCTTC.

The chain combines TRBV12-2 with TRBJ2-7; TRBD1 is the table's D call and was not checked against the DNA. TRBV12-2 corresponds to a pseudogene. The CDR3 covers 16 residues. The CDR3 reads CASRFLIGTGTYEQYF. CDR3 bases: TGTGCAAGTCGCTTCCTTATAGGGACAGGGACCTACGAGCAGTACTTC.

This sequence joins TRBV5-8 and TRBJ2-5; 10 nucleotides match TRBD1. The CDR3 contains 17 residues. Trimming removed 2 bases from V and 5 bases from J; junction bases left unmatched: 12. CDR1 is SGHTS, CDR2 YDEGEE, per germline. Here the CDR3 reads CASSFDLTGGAGETQYF. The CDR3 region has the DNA TGTGCCAGCAGCTTCGATTTGACAGGGGGCGCGGGGGAGACCCAGTACTTC.

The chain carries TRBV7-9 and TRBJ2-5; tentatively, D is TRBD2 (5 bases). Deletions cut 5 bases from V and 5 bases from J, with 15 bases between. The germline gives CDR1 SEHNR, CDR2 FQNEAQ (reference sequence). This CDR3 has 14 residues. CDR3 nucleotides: TGTGCCAGCAGCCTGGTCGGACTTAGGGAGACCCAGTACTTC. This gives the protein CASSLVGLRETQYF.

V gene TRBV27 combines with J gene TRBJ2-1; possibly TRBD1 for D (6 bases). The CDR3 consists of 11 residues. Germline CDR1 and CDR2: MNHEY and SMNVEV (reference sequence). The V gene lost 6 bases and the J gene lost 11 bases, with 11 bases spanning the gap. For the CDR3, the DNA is TGTGCCAGCAGGCAATGGGGGCAGCAGTTCTTC. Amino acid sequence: CASRQWGQQFF.

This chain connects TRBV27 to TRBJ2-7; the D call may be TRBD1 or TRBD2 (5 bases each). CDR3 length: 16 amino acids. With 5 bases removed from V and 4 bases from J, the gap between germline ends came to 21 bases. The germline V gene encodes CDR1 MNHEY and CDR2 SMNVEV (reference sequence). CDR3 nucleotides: TGTGCCAGCAGTGTACTCAACTCGATGGGACCTTACGAGCAGTACTTC. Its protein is CASSVLNSMGPYEQYF.

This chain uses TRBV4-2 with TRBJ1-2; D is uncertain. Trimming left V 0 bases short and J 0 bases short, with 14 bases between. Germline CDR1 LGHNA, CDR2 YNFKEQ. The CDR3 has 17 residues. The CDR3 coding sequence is TGTGCCAGCAGCCAAGACGATGGCTATGGAGCTAACTATGGCTACACCTTC. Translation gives CASSQDDGYGANYGYTF.

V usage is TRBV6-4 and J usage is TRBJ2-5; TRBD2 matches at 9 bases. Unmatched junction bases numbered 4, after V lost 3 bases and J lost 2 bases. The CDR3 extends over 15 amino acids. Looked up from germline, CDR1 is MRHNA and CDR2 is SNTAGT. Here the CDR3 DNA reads TGTGCCAGCAGTGAGAGCGGGGGGCTACAAGAGACCCAGTACTTC. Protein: CASSESGGLQETQYF.

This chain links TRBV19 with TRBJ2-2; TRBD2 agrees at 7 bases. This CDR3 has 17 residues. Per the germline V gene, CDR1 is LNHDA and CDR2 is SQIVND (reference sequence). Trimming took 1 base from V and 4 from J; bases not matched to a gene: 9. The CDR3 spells CASSIGWRGSSTGELFF. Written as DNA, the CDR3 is TGTGCCAGTAGTATAGGGTGGCGCGGGAGCAGCACCGGGGAGCTGTTTTTT.

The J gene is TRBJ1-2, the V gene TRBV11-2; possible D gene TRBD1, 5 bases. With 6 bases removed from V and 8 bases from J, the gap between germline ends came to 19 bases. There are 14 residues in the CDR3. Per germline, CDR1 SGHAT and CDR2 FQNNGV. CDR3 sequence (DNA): TGTGCCAGCAGTGAGGCCGTAGGGGTTTCGGGCTACACCTTC. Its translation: CASSEAVGVSGYTF.